This TCR beta chain was observed in a study of blood T cell repertoires in COVID-19. Overall study: Material from acute and convalescent COVID-19 was sourced from the United States, Italy and Spain.

The V and J ends lost 4 bases and 7 bases, in that order; junction bases with no gene match: 4. Germline V gene data show CDR1 as MDHEN and CDR2 as SYDVKM. The length of the CDR3 is 14 residues. In the authors' methods: Reference gene primer amplification gave nucleated cell count estimates. The assay was immunoSEQ multiplex PCR, and TCRdb's table has in-frame clones only and misses some. The V and J calls and clone size are taken from that table; D and trimming were inferred from the DNA. The data show 80,000 to 95,000 clones, with 85% seen just once and approximately 40% held by the top ten. Source material: peripheral blood. This receptor was obtained from a man older than 75 with acute or convalescent COVID-19. The rearrangement joins TRBV28 to TRBJ1-4, with 9 bases lining up with TRBD1. In nucleotides, the CDR3 is TGTGCCAGCAGTTACGACAGGGGGATTGAAAAACTGTTTTTT. Its translation is CASSYDRGIEKLFF. The whole variable domain, remainder taken from reference TRBV28 and TRBJ1-4, is DVKVTQSSRYLVKRTGEKVFLECVQDMDHENMFWYRQDPGLGLRLIYFSYDVKMKEKGDIPEGYSVSREKKERFSLILESASTNQTSMYLCASSYDRGIEKLFFGSGTQLSVL.